The clone carrying this T cell receptor beta chain was counted ten times or more. Its target is unknown. This sample is drawn from a study of CD8 T cells in ankylosing spondylitis. Study-level findings and limits: From matched ankylosing spondylitis synovial fluid, disease-linked clones were reportedly recovered at significantly enriched levels.

After removal of 8 bases from V and 1 base from J, the junction contained 7 bases not matched to a gene. The CDR3 consists of 14 residues. TCRdb re-derived calls from the 5' RACE reads in MiXCR, one entry per CDR3 protein. The profile shows around 340,000 distinct CDR3 sequences, about 15% of them singletons. The genes are TRBV12-3 or TRBV12-4 and TRBJ1-2; the match to TRBD1 covers 7 bases. What was sequenced was blood, either unsorted or a sorted T cell fraction (not recorded which). The sequence came from a male donor with ankylosing spondylitis or in good health (not recorded which). This CDR3 is CASGRTGVNYGYTF. The DNA of the CDR3 is TGTGCCAGCGGGCGGACAGGTGTTAACTATGGCTACACCTTC.